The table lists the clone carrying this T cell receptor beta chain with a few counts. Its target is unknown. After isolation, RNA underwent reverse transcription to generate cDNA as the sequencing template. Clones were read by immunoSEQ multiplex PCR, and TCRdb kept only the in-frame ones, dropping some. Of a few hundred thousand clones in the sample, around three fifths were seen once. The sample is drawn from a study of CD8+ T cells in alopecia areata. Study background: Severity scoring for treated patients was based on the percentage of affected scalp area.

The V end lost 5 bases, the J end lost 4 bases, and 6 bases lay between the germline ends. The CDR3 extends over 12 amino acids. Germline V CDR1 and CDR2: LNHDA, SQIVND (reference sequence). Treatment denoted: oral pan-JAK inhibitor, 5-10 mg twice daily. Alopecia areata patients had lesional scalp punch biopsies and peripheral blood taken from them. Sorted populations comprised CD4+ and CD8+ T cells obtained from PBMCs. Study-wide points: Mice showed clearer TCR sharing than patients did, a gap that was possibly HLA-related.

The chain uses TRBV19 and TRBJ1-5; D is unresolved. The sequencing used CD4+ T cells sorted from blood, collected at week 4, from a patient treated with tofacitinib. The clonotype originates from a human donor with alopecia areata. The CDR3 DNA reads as TGTGCCAGTAGTGCTTTTAATCAGCCCCAGCATTTT. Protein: CASSAFNQPQHF.